This T cell receptor (beta chain) derives from a study of blood T cell repertoires in COVID-19. Overall study context: Samples came from the United States, Italy and Spain, spanning acute and convalescent COVID-19. The cDNA or gDNA used as material had been derived from T cells, B-cell-depleted T cells, or PBMCs.

V was trimmed by 1 base and J by 0 bases, leaving 7 bases between them. This CDR3 is 14 amino acids long. In germline, CDR1 is LGHDT, CDR2 YNNKEL (reference sequence). Clones were sequenced by immunoSEQ multiplex PCR, and TCRdb holds only the in-frame ones, with some missing. The repertoire holds around 100,000 clones, with around 80% as singletons. This clone was detected only a few times. The sequenced sample consisted of peripheral blood. The chain joins TRBV3-1 (or the pseudogene TRBV3-2) to TRBJ2-7, with D unresolved. This receptor was identified in a human donor in a cohort sampled during active COVID-19. The CDR3 is CASSQGRSSYEQYF. The DNA for the CDR3 is TGTGCCAGCAGCCAAGGCAGATCCTCCTACGAGCAGTACTTC.